The sequence of this TCR beta chain was determined in a study of T-cell reconstitution after alpha-beta-depleted transplantation in children. Preparing the TCRbeta library involved the use of unique molecular identifiers. TCRdb re-called the PCR reads with MiXCR, one entry per CDR3 protein. The sample consists of about 610,000 distinct CDR3 sequences, 8% to 11% of them appearing once. As to this clonotype: At one of its ends the junction is not consistent with the germline gene, which may arise from a read error.

CDR3 length: 18 amino acids. The chain employs TRBV12-3 or TRBV12-4 and TRBJ2-3; 15 bases are a match to TRBD2. The source of this sequence is a human donor who donated a stem cell graft to a child with acute myeloid leukemia. Sequencing was performed on PBMCs from the stem cell graft donor, taken from the stem cell graft. The CDR3 DNA reads TGTGCCTGCAGTTTAGCGCTGGGACTAGCGGGAGGTACAGATACGCAGTATTTT. Amino acid sequence: CACSLALGLAGGTDTQYF.